The clone carrying this T cell receptor beta chain was observed a few times. Sample barcodes and UMIs were carried by the TCR alpha and TCR beta cDNA libraries that 5'RACE generated with constant-segment primers. One entry per CDR3 protein, called by TCRdb with MiXCR from the 5' RACE reads. The sample carries roughly 600,000 distinct CDR3 sequences, approximately 18% recorded once. This entry comes from a study of T-cell memory formation after mild COVID-19. In the study overall: TCR clusters mostly belonged to single donors.

Material: PBMCs or a T cell subset sorted from them (not recorded which). The receptor was isolated from an adult woman who had mild COVID-19 (a few samples of this study predate the infection). Cell type and time point are not known.

The CDR3 spells CASRPGTHSYGYTF. As DNA, the CDR3 is TGTGCCAGCAGACCCGGGACGCATTCTTATGGCTACACCTTC. The rearrangement joins TRBV12-3 or TRBV12-4 to TRBJ1-2, with a weak D call TRBD1 (5 bases). This CDR3 contains 14 residues. Deletions cut 6 bases from V and 5 bases from J, with 16 bases between.